This T cell receptor (beta chain) emerged from a study of T cells in Graves' hyperthyroidism and ophthalmopathy. This clonotype was counted a few times. RNA transcripts yielded amplified TCR beta CDR3 regions. HTBI primers were employed in a first-round RT-PCR of the TCR CDR3. TCRdb passed the multiplex PCR reads through MiXCR, listing each CDR3 protein once. In the table there are about 400,000 distinct CDR3 sequences, over 10% of which are singletons. The germline gives CDR1 SGHAT, CDR2 FQDESV (reference sequence). The trim removed 6 bases at V and 5 bases at J, leaving 8 bases unmatched. The CDR3 covers 14 residues.

The chain employs TRBV11-1 and TRBJ2-5, with 8 bases lining up with TRBD1. The sample was blood. The sequence was collected from a woman under 30 with Graves' hyperthyroidism. CDR3 bases: TGTGCCAGCAGTCCCCGGGACAGGCAGGAGACCCAGTACTTC. It encodes CASSPRDRQETQYF.